This is a list of T cell receptor beta chains from one sample in a study of T cell responses to AZD1222 COVID-19 vaccine. Profiling relied on immunoSEQ multiplex PCR, and the TCRdb table lists in-frame clones only, not all of them. The profile shows 250,000 to 300,000 clones, 90% to 95% of them singletons. Sequencing was performed on peripheral blood, taken 28 days after the second AZD1222 dose. These receptor sequences come from an adult who received the AZD1222 COVID-19 vaccine. Each CDR3 is given with its conserved first and last residue. Each record gives: V gene, J gene, D gene, CDR3 protein. A D gene is named only where the DNA matches it firmly.

>TRBV18|TRBJ2-7|-
CASSPGSFSPEQYF
>TRBV24-1|TRBJ2-3|-
CATSVSSEGTDTQYF
>TRBV6-5|TRBJ2-1|TRBD2
CASLTSGSRNEQFF
>TRBV7-2|TRBJ1-2|-
CASSPNRGGPGYTF
>TRBV19|TRBJ2-2|-
CASINRNTGELFF
>TRBV7-9|TRBJ2-7|-
CASSETDYEQYF
>TRBV19|TRBJ2-1|TRBD1
CASSIGTGLSYNEQFF
>TRBV5-1|TRBJ1-1|TRBD1
CASSLQQGGNTEAFF
>TRBV28|TRBJ2-2|TRBD1
CASFTGGLFRTGELFF
>TRBV29-1|TRBJ1-4|-
CSAGRGEKLFF
>TRBV6-5|TRBJ2-3|-
CASTPRGDTQYF
>TRBV28|TRBJ2-7|-
CASSLFGHAYEQYF
>TRBV2|TRBJ2-1|TRBD1
CASSSSRTGRYEQFF
>TRBV9|TRBJ1-3|-
CASSVASGGSGNTIYF
>TRBV18|TRBJ2-7|-
CASSPPRGSYEQYF
>TRBV15|TRBJ1-1|TRBD1
CATSAQGGDTEAFF
>TRBV3-1/TRBV3-2|TRBJ1-2|-
CASSQGPYGYTF
>TRBV12-1|TRBJ2-5|-
CARFGGPQYF
>TRBV18|TRBJ2-2|TRBD2
CASSPMGLTNTGELFF
>TRBV3-1/TRBV3-2|TRBJ1-2|-
CASSQDVGWLDGYTF
>TRBV3-1/TRBV3-2|TRBJ2-3|TRBD2
CASSGRGGTDTQYF
>TRBV6-2/TRBV6-3|TRBJ2-1|-
CASSYFISQYPGRDEQFF
>TRBV6-6|TRBJ2-2|-
CASSYANTGELFF
>TRBV6-1|TRBJ1-3|-
CASSEWENTIYF
>TRBV4-1|TRBJ1-5|-
CASSQGQFNQPQHF